The present entry profiles one T cell receptor (beta chain) with its context. The CDR3 extends over 15 amino acids. The V and J ends lost 2 bases and 2 bases, in that order; junction bases with no gene match: 4. CDR1 is MGHDK and CDR2 is SYGVNS in the germline V gene. Individuals drawn from approximately 26 US areas were about 18 to 100 years old. In assigning cohorts, the study relied on participant-reported clinical history. The protocol was immunoSEQ multiplex PCR, while the TCRdb copy is restricted to in-frame clones and leaves out a portion. The profile shows over 350,000 clones, roughly 90% of them singletons. This entry is derived from a study of blood T cell repertoires in COVID-19.

Sequenced sample: PBMCs or T cells enriched from blood (not recorded which). The TCR comes from a woman in her twenties or thirties with acute COVID-19. The gene calls are TRBV25-1 and TRBJ2-3; 7 bases align to TRBD2. CDR3: CASSEGGGYTDTQYF. The CDR3 bases are TGTGCCAGCAGTGAAGGGGGGGGGTACACAGATACGCAGTATTTT.